This TCR beta chain was observed in a study of T cell changes during pregnancy in multiple sclerosis. Trimming cost V 3 bases and J 1 base; bases outside gene matches: 14. The germline V gene has CDR1 LGHNA and CDR2 YSLEER. The CDR3 is 20 residues long. Measured with immunoSEQ multiplex PCR; TCRdb has only the in-frame clones, and not every one. The repertoire includes 90,000 or so clones, about 89% of them detected once, and roughly 3.5% sits in the top ten. This rearrangement joins TRBV4-3 to TRBJ2-1; TRBD2 matches 11 bases. This clonotype originated in a female donor in good health, serving as a control in a pregnancy study. Some clones in this sample may be carry-over from other donors' samples. The sample here was PBMCs, taken in the first trimester of pregnancy. The CDR3 DNA is TGCGCCAGCAGCCACCAACGAATAGGACTAGCGGGTCTTTCCTACAATGAGCAGTTCTTC. This encodes CASSHQRIGLAGLSYNEQFF.